This entry features one T cell receptor (beta chain) sequence. This entry comes from a study of blood T cell repertoires in COVID-19. Study summary: Sample material is recorded as cDNA or gDNA derived from T cells, B-cell-depleted T cells, or PBMCs.

Some clones are missing from TCRdb's copy, which holds only in-frame ones; the method was immunoSEQ multiplex PCR. The sample lists almost 200,000 clones, roughly 90% seen once, with roughly 8.1% in the top ten. Participants had their cohort set by participant-reported clinical history. The sample taken for sequencing was PBMCs or T cells enriched from blood (not recorded which). The sequence was collected from a woman aged 18 to 35 who had recovered from COVID-19.

The CDR3 sequence is CASSQERGPVYGYTF. The CDR3 DNA is TGCGCCAGCAGCCAAGAGAGAGGCCCCGTCTATGGCTACACCTTC. The V and J genes are TRBV4-1 and TRBJ1-2, with D unclear. The CDR3 sequence is 15 residues long. Germline assignment: CDR1 MGHRA and CDR2 YSYEKL. Trimming pared 0 bases from V and 4 bases from J, leaving 12 bases between.